This entry describes one T cell receptor (beta chain). No antigen is known for it. One end of the junction fails to match germline, which may point to a read error. Different DNA sequences within this sample yield the same CDR3. The CDR3 spans 15 residues. Germline V gene lookup returns CDR1 LNHNV and CDR2 YYDKDF (reference sequence). This sample stems from a study of OX40 agonist ivuxolimab in advanced cancers. Study-wide context: Patients with prior anti-PD-1, anti-PD-L1 or anti-CTLA-4 therapy were eligible; about 41% had some. Study-wide results and limits: Among the lowest levels of clonal expansion were found in partial responders at 0.1-3.0 mg/kg.

This table comes from immunoSEQ multiplex PCR, and its TCRdb copy is limited to in-frame clones, with some not included. The repertoire includes more than 50,000 clones, more than 65% of them detected once, and roughly 2.3% sits in the top ten. V gene TRBV15 combines with J gene TRBJ1-2; D is undetermined. Sequencing used CD4+ or CD8+ T cells sorted from blood, obtained in a trial of the OX40 agonist ivuxolimab. This receptor was obtained from an adult with an advanced solid tumor such as melanoma, head and neck, liver or kidney cancer. CDR3 amino acids: CATSPNALSDYGYTF. CDR3 bases: TGTGCCACCAGCCCTAATGCACTATCGGACTACGGCTACACCTTC.